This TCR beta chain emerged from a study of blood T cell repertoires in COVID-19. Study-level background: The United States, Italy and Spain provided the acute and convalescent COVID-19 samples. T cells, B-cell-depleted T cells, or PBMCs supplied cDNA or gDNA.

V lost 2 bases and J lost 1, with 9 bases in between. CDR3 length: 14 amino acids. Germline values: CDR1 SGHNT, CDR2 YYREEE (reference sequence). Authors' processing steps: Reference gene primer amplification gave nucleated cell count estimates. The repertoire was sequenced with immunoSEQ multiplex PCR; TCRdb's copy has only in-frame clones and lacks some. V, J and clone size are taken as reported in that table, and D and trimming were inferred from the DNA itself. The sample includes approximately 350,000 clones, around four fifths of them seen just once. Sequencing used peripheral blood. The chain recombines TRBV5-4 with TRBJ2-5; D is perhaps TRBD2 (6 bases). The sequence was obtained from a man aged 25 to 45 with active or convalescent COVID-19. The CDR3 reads CASSFGGSQETQYF. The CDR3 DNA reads TGTGCCAGCAGCTTTGGAGGGAGCCAAGAGACCCAGTACTTC.